This T cell receptor (beta chain) was captured by sequencing in a study of neurological immune-mediated disorders. This clonotype was seen repeatedly, ten times or more. Unsorted libraries were prepared from 2 million PBMCs held at -80 C. Trimming took 1 base from V and 7 from J; bases not matched to a gene: 8. CDR1 is DFQATT, CDR2 SNEGSKA, per germline (reference sequence). The CDR3 covers 15 residues. With 10-nucleotide random UMIs, 5'RACE was used to make the cDNA. In each sequencing run, over 200 million TCR-beta sequences were generated from 15-18 subjects. TCRdb processed the 5' RACE reads anew with MiXCR; each CDR3 protein has one entry. Of about 55,000 distinct CDR3 sequences listed, about 4.2% are singletons.

The chain joins TRBV20-1 to TRBJ2-2, with 8 bases aligning to TRBD1. Material: PBMCs. This TCR was sampled from a man aged 45-60 years with multiple sclerosis. The CDR3 DNA follows: TGCAGTGCTAGAGTTCCCAGGGGGCGGGGCGGGGAGCTGTTTTTT. It yields the protein CSARVPRGRGGELFF.